The 24 T cell receptor beta chains listed next were all sequenced from one sample in a study of cytotoxic CD8 clonotypes in ibrutinib-treated CLL. The assay was immunoSEQ multiplex PCR, and TCRdb's table has in-frame clones only and misses some. This table has more than 50,000 clones, around 52% appearing once. Material: PBMCs, obtained after 12 months of ibrutinib treatment. The receptors were gathered from a human donor with chronic lymphocytic leukemia.

The gene calls are TRBV6-1 and TRBJ1-5, with D unclear. This CDR3 is 13 amino acids long. Per germline, CDR1 MNHNS and CDR2 SASEGT. V lost 3 bases, J lost 4 bases, and 7 bases lay in between. CDR3 loop: CASSDLRNQPQHF. The CDR3 DNA follows: TGTGCCAGCAGTGACCTGAGAAATCAGCCCCAGCATTTT.

This chain connects TRBV7-9 to TRBJ2-5; the match to TRBD2 covers 12 bases. This CDR3 is 15 amino acids long. Trimming at V came to 5 bases and at J to 5 bases, leaving 6 bases not matched to a gene. The germline V gene encodes CDR1 SEHNR and CDR2 FQNEAQ (reference sequence). CDR3 region: CASSRATSGSETQYF. DNA of the CDR3: TGTGCCAGCAGCCGAGCGACTAGCGGGAGTGAGACCCAGTACTTC.

J is TRBJ1-1 and V is TRBV9, with D possibly being TRBD1 (6 bases). CDR3 length: 15 residues. Germline V gene data show CDR1 as SGDLS and CDR2 as YYNGEE. V lost 0 bases and J 3 bases, leaving 12 bases between the germline ends. The CDR3 reads CASSVAGERDTEAFF. CDR3 in DNA: TGTGCCAGCAGCGTAGCAGGGGAGAGGGACACTGAAGCTTTCTTT.

The rearrangement joins TRBV10-2 to TRBJ2-7; TRBD1 is a possible D gene (5 bases). The V gene's germline CDR1 is WSHSY and CDR2 SAAADI. The CDR3 covers 12 residues. Trimming pared 5 bases from V and 4 bases from J, leaving 9 bases between. The CDR3 coding sequence is TGCGCCAGCAGTCGACAGACTTACGAGCAGTACTTC. The encoded protein is CASSRQTYEQYF.

The chain joins TRBV11-3 to TRBJ2-1; perhaps TRBD2 as D (5 bases). Germline V CDR1 and CDR2: SGHNT, YENEEA. The CDR3 consists of 14 residues. The ends were cut back, 6 bases at V and 4 bases at J, with 13 bases in the middle. The CDR3 DNA is TGTGCCAGCAGTGCAACTAGGTCTTACAATGAGCAGTTCTTC. This sequence encodes CASSATRSYNEQFF.

In DNA form, the CDR3 reads TGTGCCAGCTCAGCGGGACACTACTCTGGAAACACCATATATTTT. Translation gives CASSAGHYSGNTIYF. V usage is TRBV18 and J usage is TRBJ1-3, with a possible D match to TRBD1 (6 bases). Trimming shortened V by 5 bases and J by 0 bases, and 11 bases separated the two germline ends. This CDR3 is 15 amino acids long. The germline gives CDR1 KGHSH, CDR2 LQKENI.

CDR3 DNA sequence: TGCAGCGTTGGGCACTATAGCAATCAGCCCCAGCATTTT. Its translation: CSVGHYSNQPQHF. The chain carries TRBV29-1 and TRBJ1-5; D is uncertain. The CDR3 runs to 13 residues. Germline lookup yields CDR1 SQVTM and CDR2 ANQGSEA. Deletions cut 4 bases from V and 0 bases from J, with 7 bases between.

The chain has TRBV6-5 and TRBJ2-5; D is ambiguous. The end of the DNA fits TRBJ2-7 better, so the J call may be wrong. The CDR3 extends over 13 amino acids. Germline V gene sequence: CDR1 MNHEY, CDR2 SVGAGI. This CDR3 is CASSYSGRHEQYF. CDR3 DNA sequence: TGTGCCAGCAGTTACTCAGGGCGCCACGAGCAGTACTTC.

This chain uses TRBV25-1 with TRBJ2-3, with TRBD2 identical over 9 bases. The CDR3 loop spans 14 amino acids. V lost 6 bases to trimming and J lost 2 bases; unmatched junction nucleotides: 3. CDR1 and CDR2 (germline): MGHDK, SYGVNS. The CDR3 DNA is TGTGCCAGCAGGCGGGAGGGCCTCACAGATACGCAGTATTTT. Its protein product is CASRREGLTDTQYF.

The table lists this clone with a few counts. The chain couples TRBV28 to TRBJ1-6, with D unclear. CDR3 length: 16 amino acids. Per the germline V gene, CDR1 is MDHEN and CDR2 is SYDVKM. V gave up 3 bases and J gave up 9 bases, with 18 bases separating them. DNA for the CDR3: TGTGCCAGCAGTTTCTCTCGTAGGCTTTTCGGTTCACCCCTCCACTTT. Its protein is CASSFSRRLFGSPLHF.

The chain uses TRBV10-3 and TRBJ1-4; 7 bases match TRBD1. This CDR3 contains 14 residues. V gave up 4 bases and J gave up 7 bases; unmatched junction bases: 6. Looked up from germline, CDR1 is ENHRY and CDR2 is SYGVKD. In DNA, the CDR3 is TGTGCCATCAGTGCGGGTGCAGGGGGTGAAAAACTGTTTTTT. Translating it yields CAISAGAGGEKLFF.

This chain links TRBV6-4 with TRBJ1-2; D may be TRBD1 (6 bases). The CDR3 runs 16 residues. V lost 4 bases, J lost 7 bases, and 22 bases lay in between. CDR1 and CDR2 from the germline V gene are MRHNA and SNTAGT. This chain's CDR3 is CASSAVQGQGLRGYTF. The CDR3 bases are TGTGCCAGCAGTGCGGTCCAGGGGCAGGGGCTGCGTGGCTACACCTTC.

This chain links TRBV15 with TRBJ1-3, with D hard to call. The length of the CDR3 is 15 residues. V gave up 0 bases and J gave up 5 bases, with 11 bases separating them. From germline, CDR1 is LNHNV and CDR2 YYDKDF (reference sequence). The CDR3 DNA reads as TGTGCCACCAGCAGAGACCGGACGGCCCGAAACACCATATATTTT. Translation: CATSRDRTARNTIYF.

This chain connects TRBV18 to TRBJ2-6; 8 nucleotides agree with TRBD1. J lost 0 bases, V lost 3 bases, and 10 bases had no gene match. The CDR3 has 19 residues. Germline assignment: CDR1 KGHSH and CDR2 LQKENI. CDR3 nucleotide sequence: TGTGCCAGCTCACCTCTTGGACAGGGTGGGAGCTCTGGGGCCAACGTCCTGACTTTC. Residues: CASSPLGQGGSSGANVLTF.

Here the CDR3 reads CASSPDGGPGANVLTF. The CDR3 bases are TGCGCCAGCAGCCCGGACGGGGGTCCTGGGGCCAACGTCCTGACTTTC. The J gene is TRBJ2-6, the V gene TRBV5-1, with TRBD2 as a possible D gene (6 bases). From germline, CDR1 is SGHRS and CDR2 YFSETQ. V lost 4 bases to trimming and J lost 2 bases, with 13 bases between them. CDR3 length equals 16 residues.

The chain is built from TRBV5-1 and TRBJ1-4, with D maybe TRBD1 (6 bases). V was cut by 0 bases and J by 4 bases, with 10 bases left in between. The CDR3 is made up of 15 amino acids. The germline CDR1 and CDR2 sequences are SGHRS and YFSETQ. The CDR3 DNA follows: TGCGCCAGCAGCTTGGATGGACAGCTTAATGAAAAACTGTTTTTT. Encoded protein: CASSLDGQLNEKLFF.

This clone has just a few counts. The chain couples TRBV27 to TRBJ1-2; D uncertain. This CDR3 spans 13 amino acids. The V gene's germline CDR1 is MNHEY and CDR2 SMNVEV (reference sequence). With 0 bases removed from V and 5 bases from J, the gap between germline ends came to 7 bases. The CDR3 is CASSLSIGYGYTF. The CDR3 region has the DNA TGTGCCAGCAGTTTATCGATAGGATATGGCTACACCTTC.

This clone was picked up a small number of times. This chain joins TRBV10-3 and TRBJ1-2, with D perhaps matching TRBD1 (6 bases). There are 15 residues in the CDR3. The germline V gene has CDR1 ENHRY and CDR2 SYGVKD. The ends were cut back, 5 bases at V and 4 bases at J, with 17 bases in the middle. The CDR3 protein is CAISLRGANIYGYTF. The CDR3 DNA sequence: TGTGCCATCAGTCTCAGGGGCGCTAATATCTATGGCTACACCTTC.

This clone was counted a few times. The chain joins TRBV14 to TRBJ1-4; 8 nucleotides line up with TRBD1. The CDR3 runs to 16 residues. The germline V gene has CDR1 SGHDN and CDR2 FVKESK. V shed 0 bases and J 8 bases; nucleotides not matched to a gene: 8. Written as DNA, the CDR3 is TGTGCCAGCAGCCAAGATTACGAGACAGGGGCCGAAAAACTGTTTTTT. This sequence encodes CASSQDYETGAEKLFF.

This rearrangement joins TRBV15 to TRBJ2-7; 10 bases align to TRBD1. This CDR3 region has 16 residues. V was clipped by 0 bases and J by 5 bases; unmatched bases: 7. CDR1 is LNHNV, CDR2 YYDKDF, per germline (reference sequence). The CDR3 sequence: CATSRDRGQGPNEQYF. Written as DNA, the CDR3 is TGTGCCACCAGCAGAGATAGGGGACAGGGGCCGAACGAGCAGTACTTC.

This clone was seen a few times. J is TRBJ1-5 and V is TRBV28; possible D gene TRBD1, 6 bases. CDR3 length: 16 amino acids. Germline-derived CDR1 and CDR2 are MDHEN and SYDVKM. V dropped 1 base and J dropped 1 base, with 11 bases sitting between them. The CDR3 DNA follows: TGTGCCAGCAGTTTATTCCGACAGGCCAGCAATCAGCCCCAGCATTTT. It codes for CASSLFRQASNQPQHF.

The chain has TRBV4-2 and TRBJ2-3, with a possible D match to TRBD2 (6 bases). V was clipped by 0 bases and J by 8 bases, with 21 bases between them. Germline-derived CDR1 and CDR2 are LGHNA and YNFKEQ. This CDR3 has 17 amino acids. The CDR3 DNA sequence: TGTGCCAGCAGCCAAGATATGGGAGTGGGGGGAATTGGTACGCAGTATTTT. Translation: CASSQDMGVGGIGTQYF.

This clone was detected ten times or more. The V gene is TRBV4-2, the J gene TRBJ2-7, with 7 bases fitting TRBD1. The junction had 14 bases not matched to a gene; V was cut back by 3 bases and J by 6 bases. Germline CDR1 is LGHNA and CDR2 is YNFKEQ. The CDR3 consists of 16 residues. The CDR3 region has the DNA TGTGCCAGCAGCCAGAACAGGGGCCGCGGTGAAGGCGAGCAGTACTTC. It translates to CASSQNRGRGEGEQYF.

V usage is TRBV29-1 and J usage is TRBJ1-6, with D uncertain. This CDR3 is 13 amino acids long. Germline V gives CDR1 SQVTM, CDR2 ANQGSEA. Deletions cut 5 bases from V and 10 bases from J, with 15 bases between. CDR3 protein: CSVKRESGSPLHF. The CDR3 DNA reads TGCAGCGTTAAAAGAGAGTCGGGATCACCCCTCCACTTT.